This is a list of T cell receptor beta chains from one sample in a study of T cell clonotyping in hematopoietic cell transplantation. Data came from immunoSEQ multiplex PCR; TCRdb stores just in-frame clones and leaves some out. Among about 76,000 clones, about 95% were seen once, and the ten largest hold under 2%. Sequenced here: peripheral blood mononuclear cells, sampled before stem cell transplant. The receptor set was obtained from a woman between 50 and 59 years old with acute myeloid leukemia. Some clones in this sample may be carry-over from other donors' samples. The CDR3 runs from the conserved cysteine through the conserved F or W. The D gene is left open where the match is weak. Expanded clones are given a class, and other clones once, few, many or no size at all.

len	v_gene	d_gene	j_gene	abundance	CDR3aa	CDR3nt
13	TRBV9	-	TRBJ2-3	once	CASSVGTQDTQYF	TGTGCCAGCAGCGTAGGGACCCAAGATACGCAGTATTTT
13	TRBV29-1	TRBD1	TRBJ1-2	-	CSVGRGRDYGYTF	TGCAGCGTTGGCAGGGGGAGAGACTATGGCTACACCTTC
16	TRBV6-5	-	TRBJ1-2	-	CASSYSSSPGHYGYTF	TGTGCCAGCAGTTACTCGAGTAGTCCCGGGCACTATGGCTACACCTTC
13	TRBV7-7	-	TRBJ2-5	-	CASSLGTEETQYF	TGTGCTAGCAGCTTAGGGACTGAAGAGACCCAGTACTTC
17	TRBV13	-	TRBJ2-6	-	CASNLRGILSGANVLTF	TGTGCCAGCAATTTAAGGGGAATCCTCTCTGGGGCCAACGTCCTGACTTTC
13	TRBV30	-	TRBJ1-4	-	CAWSVLDNEKLFF	TGTGCCTGGAGTGTCCTGGATAATGAAAAACTGTTTTTT
16	TRBV5-1	TRBD2	TRBJ2-3	-	CASRVSGLAGLLSQYF	TGCGCCAGCAGAGTTTCGGGACTAGCGGGGCTCTTATCGCAGTATTTT
16	TRBV9	TRBD2	TRBJ2-1	-	CASSRSGAQSHNEQFF	TGTGCCAGCAGTCGAAGCGGGGCCCAAAGTCACAATGAGCAGTTCTTC
16	TRBV11-2	-	TRBJ2-5	-	CASSSSGLAHQETQYF	TGTGCCAGCAGCTCCTCCGGACTCGCACACCAAGAGACCCAGTACTTC
15	TRBV2	TRBD2	TRBJ2-1	once	CASRIDGLGINEQFF	TGTGCCAGCCGGATCGACGGACTAGGGATCAATGAGCAGTTCTTC
16	TRBV6-5	TRBD2	TRBJ2-3	-	CASSSLSGGAGDTQYF	TGTGCCAGCAGTTCCCTTAGCGGGGGGGCCGGAGATACGCAGTATTTT
12	TRBV29-1	-	TRBJ1-2	-	CSANREEDGYTF	TGCAGCGCCAATAGGGAGGAGGATGGCTACACCTTC
14	TRBV7-9	-	TRBJ1-6	-	CASSLITGLSPLHF	TGTGCCAGCAGCTTAATAACAGGGTTATCACCCCTCCACTTT
15	TRBV2	-	TRBJ2-4	-	CASSEGLASKNIQYF	TGTGCCAGCAGTGAAGGCCTAGCGTCCAAAAACATTCAGTACTTC
10	TRBV7-9	-	TRBJ1-2	-	CASRPNGYTF	TGTGCCAGCAGGCCCAATGGCTACACCTTC
13	TRBV9	-	TRBJ1-2	once	CASSPGPNYGYTF	TGTGCCAGCAGCCCCGGACCCAACTATGGCTACACCTTC
16	TRBV4-2	TRBD2	TRBJ2-7	-	CASSPAGGQGKHEQYF	TGTGCCAGCAGCCCAGCGGGGGGGCAGGGGAAACACGAGCAGTACTTC
13	TRBV5-4	-	TRBJ2-5	-	CASSLVEQETQYF	TGTGCCAGCAGCTTGGTGGAGCAAGAGACCCAGTACTTC
15	TRBV2	-	TRBJ1-4	once	CASSEVGATNEKLFF	TGTGCCAGCAGTGAAGTCGGGGCGACTAATGAAAAACTGTTTTTT
12	TRBV5-1	-	TRBJ1-2	-	CASSPQDRGYTF	TGCGCCAGCAGCCCGCAGGACAGAGGCTACACCTTC
15	TRBV29-1	-	TRBJ2-3	once	CSVEVERGSTDTQYF	TGCAGCGTTGAAGTGGAACGGGGAAGCACAGATACGCAGTATTTT
15	TRBV10-3	TRBD1	TRBJ2-7	-	CAISLDRQSSYEQYF	TGTGCCATCAGCCTGGACAGGCAGAGCTCCTACGAGCAGTACTTC
13	TRBV28	-	TRBJ1-1	-	CASRVYSGTEAFF	TGTGCCAGTAGGGTTTACTCGGGTACTGAAGCTTTCTTT